These 17 T cell receptor beta chains originate from one sample sequenced in a study of T cell repertoires in cytomegalovirus infection. TCRdb re-analysed the reads in MiXCR, keeping a single row per CDR3 protein. Counted here are almost 500,000 distinct CDR3 sequences, around 11% occurring once; the ten biggest clones make up 10% to 13%. The sequencing sample was made of PBMCs. These receptors were obtained from a human donor in good health (CMV status not recorded). Some clones in this sample may be carry-over from other donors' samples.

This clonotype came up many times. The chain has TRBV5-4 and TRBJ2-3; D possibly corresponds to TRBD1 (5 bases). Trimming pared 3 bases from V and 2 bases from J, leaving 10 bases between. Germline CDR1 SGHNT, CDR2 YYREEE (reference sequence). The CDR3 is made up of 14 amino acids. The CDR3 is CASSSQDITDTQYF. The CDR3 bases are TGTGCCAGCAGCTCCCAGGACATCACAGATACGCAGTATTTT.

Many counts were recorded for this clonotype. V gene TRBV6-4 combines with J gene TRBJ2-1, with 9 bases identical to TRBD2. From germline, CDR1 is MRHNA and CDR2 SNTAGT. This CDR3 is built from 16 residues. J lost 2 bases, V lost 6 bases, and 8 bases had no gene match. CDR3 bases: TGTGCCAGCAGCAACCTAGCGGGGTCCGCCTACAATGAGCAGTTCTTC. It codes for CASSNLAGSAYNEQFF.

At least ten counts were recorded for this clonotype. This sequence joins TRBV12-3 or TRBV12-4 and TRBJ2-6; the D gene is possibly TRBD1 (6 bases). V was cut by 7 bases and J by 0 bases, with 19 bases left in between. The CDR3 loop spans 18 amino acids. This CDR3 is CASMSGLGAFSGANVLTF. CDR3 nucleotide sequence: TGTGCCAGCATGTCAGGTCTGGGGGCCTTCTCTGGGGCCAACGTCCTGACTTTC.

The chain carries TRBV5-6 and TRBJ2-7; the match to TRBD2 covers 9 bases. Germline lookup yields CDR1 SGHDT and CDR2 YYEEEE. Trimming took 0 bases from V and 0 from J; bases not matched to a gene: 7. The CDR3 extends over 17 amino acids. CDR3 residues: CASSLALAGYSSYEQYF. In DNA, the CDR3 is TGTGCCAGCAGCTTGGCACTAGCGGGCTACAGCTCCTACGAGCAGTACTTC. The variable domain in full, with the rest retrieved from reference TRBV5-6 and TRBJ2-7, is DAGVTQSPTHLIKTRGQQVTLRCSPKSGHDTVSWYQQALGQGPQFIFQYYEEEERQRGNFPDRFSGHQFPNYSSELNVNALLLGDSALYLCASSLALAGYSSYEQYFGPGTRLTVT.

The gene calls are TRBV29-1 and TRBJ1-1; the D is unclear. V gave up 8 bases and J gave up 8 bases, with 21 bases separating them. Germline V gene data show CDR1 as SQVTM and CDR2 as ANQGSEA. CDR3 length: 13 residues. This CDR3 reads CSLGGGGSIEAFF. DNA for the CDR3: TGCAGCCTCGGAGGAGGAGGTTCAATCGAAGCTTTCTTT.

Only a few counts were recorded for this clonotype. The chain recombines TRBV24-1 with TRBJ1-5; possible D gene TRBD1, 6 bases. V was cut by 5 bases and J by 3 bases, with 10 bases left in between. This CDR3 has 14 amino acids. The V gene's germline CDR1 is KGHDR and CDR2 SFDVKD. The CDR3 is CATSGGGSNQPQHF. The CDR3 nucleotides read TGTGCCACCAGTGGCGGGGGCTCCAATCAGCCCCAGCATTTT.

Concerning this clonotype itself: A clone one base away is much larger, so this may be a read error. The chain recombines TRBV12-3 or TRBV12-4 with TRBJ2-6; D is undetermined. The V and J ends lost 11 bases and 1 base respectively, with 6 bases between them. This CDR3 comprises 12 residues. The CDR3 here is CAGKSGANVLTF. The CDR3 bases are TGTGCCGGCAAGTCTGGGGCCAACGTCCTGACTTTC.

The V gene is TRBV29-1, the J gene TRBJ1-5; D remains ambiguous. CDR1 is SQVTM and CDR2 is ANQGSEA in the germline V gene. The CDR3 has 12 residues. The V gene lost 4 bases and the J gene lost 3 bases, with 7 bases spanning the gap. This chain's CDR3 is CSVGTNNQPQHF. CDR3 DNA sequence: TGCAGCGTTGGAACGAACAATCAGCCCCAGCATTTT.

In its sample, this clonotype was seen many times. The chain combines TRBV7-2 with TRBJ2-1; 11 nucleotides match TRBD2. Looked up from germline, CDR1 is SGHTA and CDR2 is FQGNSA. This CDR3 has 14 amino acids. Trimming removed 3 bases from V and 9 bases from J; junction bases left unmatched: 4. CDR3 coding DNA: TGTGCCAGCAGCTTGGGGACTAGCGGCGGTGAGCAGTTCTTC. This sequence encodes CASSLGTSGGEQFF.

This clonotype was detected ten times or more. The J gene is TRBJ2-3, the V gene TRBV11-2, with unresolved D. Germline V gene lookup returns CDR1 SGHAT and CDR2 FQNNGV. V lost 0 bases to trimming and J lost 6 bases, with 13 bases between them. The CDR3 has 15 residues. CDR3 protein: CASSLDLPSADTQYF. The CDR3 DNA follows: TGTGCCAGCAGCTTAGATCTCCCTAGTGCCGATACGCAGTATTTT.

This clonotype was observed many times. V gene TRBV7-2 combines with J gene TRBJ2-1; TRBD2 matches at 10 bases. CDR3 length equals 15 residues. CDR1 is SGHTA, CDR2 FQGNSA, per germline. The junction had 4 bases not matched to a gene; V was cut back by 8 bases and J by 0 bases. The CDR3 sequence: CASGLAVSSYNEQFF. Here the CDR3 DNA reads TGTGCCAGCGGACTAGCGGTAAGCTCCTACAATGAGCAGTTCTTC.

This clonotype was detected ten times or more. A read error may account for a junction end that differs from germline. The chain uses TRBV7-3 and TRBJ1-2; 11 nucleotides align to TRBD1. Germline CDR1 SGHTA, CDR2 FQGTGA. The CDR3 extends over 13 amino acids. CDR3 nucleotides: TGTGCCAGCAGTTCCACCGGGACAGGGGGAATAGTCTTC. It is translated as CASSSTGTGGIVF.

The chain uses TRBV18 and TRBJ1-2; 8 bases line up with TRBD1. Germline V gene data show CDR1 as KGHSH and CDR2 as LQKENI. CDR3 length equals 13 residues. The V and J ends lost 4 bases and 13 bases, in that order; junction bases with no gene match: 11. CDR3 region: CASSLSGQDIVTF. The CDR3 DNA follows: TGTGCCAGCTCACTCTCGGGACAGGATATCGTCACCTTC.

V and J are TRBV28 and TRBJ2-3; TRBD1 is a possible D gene (6 bases). V was trimmed by 6 bases and J by 2 bases, leaving 15 bases between them. Germline-derived CDR1 and CDR2 are MDHEN and SYDVKM. This CDR3 spans 15 amino acids. The CDR3 nucleotides are TGTGCCAGCAGGCCAGGGGTGGGAACCACAGATACGCAGTATTTT. It yields the protein CASRPGVGTTDTQYF. Full variable domain (rest looked up from reference TRBV28 and TRBJ2-3): DVKVTQSSRYLVKRTGEKVFLECVQDMDHENMFWYRQDPGLGLRLIYFSYDVKMKEKGDIPEGYSVSREKKERFSLILESASTNQTSMYLCASRPGVGTTDTQYFGPGTRLTVL.

This clonotype was found many times. V and J are TRBV7-2 and TRBJ2-7, with D unclear. This CDR3 is 13 amino acids long. CDR1 and CDR2 (germline): SGHTA, FQGNSA. The V end lost 2 bases, the J end lost 6 bases, and 11 bases lay between the germline ends. The CDR3 loop is CASSLIPRGEQYF. CDR3 DNA sequence: TGTGCCAGCAGCTTAATACCCCGTGGCGAGCAGTACTTC.

Worth noting for this clonotype: At one end the junction does not follow the germline gene, possibly because of a read error. The chain combines TRBV24-1 with TRBJ2-2; 9 positions agree with TRBD2. Germline CDR1 KGHDR, CDR2 SFDVKD. The CDR3 is 15 amino acids. The CDR3 DNA reads TGTGCCACCACCGCGGGAGGGGGCTTGACCGGGGAGCTGATTTTT. Translation gives CATTAGGGLTGELIF.

This clonotype was detected ten times or more. CDR3 sequence reads: CASSLVRRSGNTIYF. The CDR3, as DNA: TGTGCCAGCAGCTTAGTAAGGAGATCTGGAAACACCATATATTTT. J is TRBJ1-3 and V is TRBV7-9; D uncertain. The CDR3 sequence is 15 residues long. Germline assignment: CDR1 SEHNR and CDR2 FQNEAQ (reference sequence). V was shortened by 1 base and J by 1 base, with 8 bases between the two germline ends.